This T cell receptor (beta chain) was profiled in a study of cytomegalovirus exposure and HLA in healthy donors. In the study overall: About 80 million unique TCRs from HLA-typed donors were held in an early data release. Study-wide results and limits: A link between a missense DCLRE1C variant and TCR beta V- and J-gene trimming emerged from a later analysis. When a later analysis was performed, an Asian-associated ancestry cluster reportedly had fewer N-insertions than the roughly 700-donor mean. Clonal expansion was found to be greater in HLA-associated TCR beta chains than in equally common others in a later analysis.

As concerns this clone: Its antigen is undetermined.

PCR used 60 Vbeta primers and 13 Jbeta primers. Sequencing used immunoSEQ multiplex PCR; TCRdb keeps in-frame clones, though not all of them. Its listing shows some 130,000 clones. The source of this sequence is a woman in her thirties or forties in good health and CMV-seropositive. The source material was PBMCs.

CDR3 amino acids: CAWSVQGAPETQYF. In DNA form, the CDR3 reads TGTGCCTGGAGTGTACAGGGGGCACCCGAGACCCAGTACTTC. V usage is TRBV30 and J usage is TRBJ2-5; 9 bases are a match to TRBD1. This CDR3 has 14 residues. Losses at the gene ends were 0 bases for V and 5 bases for J; bases not matched to a gene: 4. CDR1 is GTSNPN and CDR2 is SVGIG in the germline V gene (reference sequence).